This T cell receptor beta chain was identified during a study of cytomegalovirus exposure and HLA in healthy donors. For the study at large: About 85 million unique TCR sequences came from HLA-typed donors in an early release. The study, taken as a whole, reports: In a later analysis, TCR beta V- and J-gene trimming was associated with a missense DCLRE1C variant. Available immune exposure information was restricted to CMV serostatus only.

PCR used 60 Vbeta primers and 13 Jbeta primers. Here immunoSEQ multiplex PCR was the method, and the copy in TCRdb shows in-frame clones only, minus some. The table lists about 150,000 clones, around 80% of them singletons. Comments on this clone: Its specificity is unknown.

CDR3 length: 13 amino acids. The germline V gene encodes CDR1 MNHEY and CDR2 SVGAGI. Trimming removed 4 bases at V and 5 bases at J, with 11 bases between. Likely unrecorded immune exposures existed in these nominally healthy donors. J is TRBJ1-2 and V is TRBV6-5; a possible D gene is TRBD1 (5 bases). The clonotype originates from a woman between 35 and 50 years old in good health and CMV-seropositive. The sequencing input was PBMCs. The CDR3 region has the DNA TGTGCCAGCAGTTCCCGGGAGGGGTATGGCTACACCTTC. Translation gives CASSSREGYGYTF.